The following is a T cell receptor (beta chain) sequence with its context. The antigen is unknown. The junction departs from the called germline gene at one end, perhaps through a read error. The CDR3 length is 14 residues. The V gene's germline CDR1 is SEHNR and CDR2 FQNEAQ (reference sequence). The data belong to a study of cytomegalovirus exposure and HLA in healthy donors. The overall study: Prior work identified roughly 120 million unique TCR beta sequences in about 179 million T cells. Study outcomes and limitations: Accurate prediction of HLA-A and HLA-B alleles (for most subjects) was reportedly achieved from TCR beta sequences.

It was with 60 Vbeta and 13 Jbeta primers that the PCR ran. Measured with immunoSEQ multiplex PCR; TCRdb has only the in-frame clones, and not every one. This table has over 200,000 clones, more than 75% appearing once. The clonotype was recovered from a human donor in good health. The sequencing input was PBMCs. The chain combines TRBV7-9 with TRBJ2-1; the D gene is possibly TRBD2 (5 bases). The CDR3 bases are TGTTCCAGCAGCCCTCATACTAGCTACAATGAGCAGTTCTTC. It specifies CSSSPHTSYNEQFF.